This T cell receptor beta chain emerged from a study of blood T cell repertoires in COVID-19. About the study: The United States, Italy and Spain provided the acute and convalescent COVID-19 samples.

Sequencing used immunoSEQ multiplex PCR; TCRdb keeps in-frame clones, though not all of them. The sample includes around 87,000 clones, 85% to 90% of them seen just once. From germline, CDR1 is SGHTA and CDR2 FQGNSA. This CDR3 spans 12 amino acids. With 3 bases removed from V and 8 bases from J, the gap between germline ends came to 8 bases. Sequencing used peripheral blood. The chain employs TRBV7-2 and TRBJ1-5; no clear D gene. This receptor was obtained from a human donor with active COVID-19. The donor label of this sample is uncertain. This CDR3 is CASSFGPKPQHF. The DNA for the CDR3 is TGTGCCAGCAGCTTCGGTCCCAAGCCCCAGCATTTT.